The sequence of this T cell receptor (beta chain) was determined in a study of T cells in Graves' hyperthyroidism and ophthalmopathy. The study, taken as a whole, reports: Ophthalmopathy was separated from stable hyperthyroidism by a 13 V-J model. Most clonotypes expanded in thyroid above 0.001 were likewise present in blood.

In its sample, this clonotype was seen many times. Its antigen is still unknown. RNA transcripts served as the template for amplifying TCR beta CDR3 regions. HTBI primers were the set used in a first-round RT-PCR of the TCR CDR3. Each CDR3 protein is one row after TCRdb ran MiXCR on the multiplex PCR reads. Of fewer than 750,000 distinct CDR3 sequences listed, 14% to 15% are singletons. The CDR3 loop spans 15 amino acids. Germline CDR1 MGHDK, CDR2 SYGVNS. The trim removed 1 base at V and 2 bases at J, leaving 4 bases unmatched. The rearrangement joins TRBV25-1 to TRBJ2-5; TRBD2 matches at 7 bases. The sequenced sample consisted of blood. The source is a middle-aged woman with Graves' ophthalmopathy. CDR3 in amino acids: CASSEWGSGQETQYF. The CDR3 coding sequence is TGTGCCAGCAGTGAATGGGGTAGCGGGCAAGAGACCCAGTACTTC.